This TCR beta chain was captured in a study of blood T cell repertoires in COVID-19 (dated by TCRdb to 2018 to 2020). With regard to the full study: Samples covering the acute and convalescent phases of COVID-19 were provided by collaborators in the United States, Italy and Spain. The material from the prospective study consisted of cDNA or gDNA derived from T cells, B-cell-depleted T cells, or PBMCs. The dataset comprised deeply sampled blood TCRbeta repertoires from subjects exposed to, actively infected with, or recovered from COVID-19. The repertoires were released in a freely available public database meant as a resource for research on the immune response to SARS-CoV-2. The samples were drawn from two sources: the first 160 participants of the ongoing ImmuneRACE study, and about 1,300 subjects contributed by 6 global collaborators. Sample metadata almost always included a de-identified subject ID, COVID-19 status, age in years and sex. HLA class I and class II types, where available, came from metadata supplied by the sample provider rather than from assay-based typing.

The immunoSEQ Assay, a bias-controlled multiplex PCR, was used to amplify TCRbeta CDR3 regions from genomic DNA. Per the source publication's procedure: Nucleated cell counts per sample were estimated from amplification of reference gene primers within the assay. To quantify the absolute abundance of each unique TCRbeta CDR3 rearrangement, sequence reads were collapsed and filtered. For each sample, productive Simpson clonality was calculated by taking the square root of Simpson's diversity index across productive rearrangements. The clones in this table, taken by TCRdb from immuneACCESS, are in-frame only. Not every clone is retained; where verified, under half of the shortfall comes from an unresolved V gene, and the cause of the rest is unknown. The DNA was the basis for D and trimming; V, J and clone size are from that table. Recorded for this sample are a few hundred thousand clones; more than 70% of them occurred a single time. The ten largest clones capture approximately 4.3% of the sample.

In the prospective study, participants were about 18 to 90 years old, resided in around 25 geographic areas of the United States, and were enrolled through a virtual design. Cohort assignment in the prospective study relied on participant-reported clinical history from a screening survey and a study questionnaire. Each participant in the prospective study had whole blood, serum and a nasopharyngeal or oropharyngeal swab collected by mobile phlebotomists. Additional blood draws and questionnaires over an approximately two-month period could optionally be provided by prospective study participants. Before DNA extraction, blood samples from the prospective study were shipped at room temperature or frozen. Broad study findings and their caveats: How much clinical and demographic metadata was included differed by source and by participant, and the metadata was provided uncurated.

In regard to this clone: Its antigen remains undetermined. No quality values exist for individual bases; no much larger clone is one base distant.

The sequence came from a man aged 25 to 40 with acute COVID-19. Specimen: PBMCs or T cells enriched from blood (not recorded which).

The base sequence is TGCGCCAGCAGCTTCTCCAAACCGAGCCTCCAAGAGACCCAGTACTTC. It encodes CASSFSKPSLQETQYF. Rearrangement joined TRBV5-1 to TRBJ2-5; no D segment can be confidently identified. Trimming at the junction amounts to 2 bases on V and 1 base on J, and the germline ends lie 15 bases apart. From the cysteine through the phenylalanine, the CDR3 covers 16 amino acids. Only the CDR3 region is kept as DNA, spanning 48 bases read in frame from base 1. Sequences SGHRS (CDR1) and YFSETQ (CDR2) are obtained from the germline V gene.